This T cell receptor beta chain is drawn from a study of identical twins. Findings and caveats of the study: A partial confounding effect on zero-insertion analyses could come from invariant MAIT and iNKT cells. The abundant beta clonotypes from cord blood had fewer insertions, and memory repertoires had none of this.

This CDR3 comprises 18 residues. With 2 bases removed from V and 1 base from J, the gap between germline ends came to 15 bases. The germline V gene has CDR1 MNHEY and CDR2 SVGAGI. This clonotype was observed a few times. Its antigen remains unidentified. MiXCR, run by TCRdb on the 5' RACE reads, gives a single entry per CDR3 protein. Here the sample spans 600,000 to 700,000 distinct CDR3 sequences, around 20% being singletons. The same data also contributed to another study, on T cells expressing NK-cell markers. That study adds: Source material for TCR beta repertoires consisted of sorted CD3+CD56+NKG2C+, CD3+CD56+NKG2C- and CD3+CD56-NKG2C+ T cells. Unclear, still, was the HCMV specificity of the expanded NKG2C+ T cell clones.

This chain joins TRBV6-5 and TRBJ2-6; a weak D match, TRBD1 (5 bases). The sample was PBMCs. The sequence was collected from a woman younger than 35 in good health. The CDR3 sequence is CASSYKYGHPSGANVLTF. Written as DNA, the CDR3 is TGTGCCAGCAGTTACAAGTACGGACACCCGTCTGGGGCCAACGTCCTGACTTTC.